This T cell receptor beta chain emerged from a study of T cell responses to AZD1222 COVID-19 vaccine. From germline, CDR1 is SGHRS and CDR2 YFSETQ. Deletions cut 1 base from V and 8 bases from J, with 12 bases between. The CDR3 sequence is 13 residues long. Repertoires were generated with immunoSEQ multiplex PCR, while TCRdb's copy carries only in-frame clones and drops some. The sample records 95,000 to 150,000 clones, roughly 91% being singletons. Sequencing was performed on peripheral blood, taken on day 0 of AZD1222 vaccination. The receptor's source is an adult in good health. The chain couples TRBV5-1 to TRBJ2-5; D gene ambiguous. The CDR3 DNA reads as TGCGCCAGCAGCTTGCTTCCCGAAAGAACCCAGTACTTC. It translates to CASSLLPERTQYF.